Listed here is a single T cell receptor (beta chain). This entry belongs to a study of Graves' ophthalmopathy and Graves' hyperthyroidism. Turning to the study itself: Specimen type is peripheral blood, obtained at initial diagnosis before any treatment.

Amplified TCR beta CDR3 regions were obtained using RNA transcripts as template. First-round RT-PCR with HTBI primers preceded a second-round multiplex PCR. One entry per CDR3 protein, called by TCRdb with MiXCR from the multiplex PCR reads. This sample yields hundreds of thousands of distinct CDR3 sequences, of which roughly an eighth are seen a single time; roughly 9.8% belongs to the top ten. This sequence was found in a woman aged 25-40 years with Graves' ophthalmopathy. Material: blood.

The CDR3, as DNA: TGTGCCAGCAGTTACTCGGGGTTTAGGAACACTGAAGCTTTCTTT. Protein sequence: CASSYSGFRNTEAFF. The chain joins TRBV6-5 to TRBJ1-1; D ambiguous. Germline V gives CDR1 MNHEY, CDR2 SVGAGI. V was shortened by 0 bases and J by 1 base, with 9 bases between the two germline ends. This CDR3 comprises 15 residues.